This T cell receptor beta chain was identified during a study of blood T cell repertoires in COVID-19. Assay used: immunoSEQ multiplex PCR; TCRdb lists only in-frame clones, some missing. Among 300,000 to 350,000 clones, about 89% were seen once, and the ten largest hold about 6%. The germline V gene has CDR1 SGHNT and CDR2 YENEEA. The V end lost 4 bases, the J end lost 3 bases, and 12 bases lay between the germline ends. The CDR3 sequence is 15 residues long. The sequence derives from a woman aged 50 to 60 with COVID-19, enrolled during active disease. V is TRBV11-3 and J is TRBJ2-2, with D tentatively TRBD2 (6 bases). The source material was peripheral blood. CDR3 bases: TGTGCCAGCAGCTCCTCGCCTAGCGACACCGGGGAGCTGTTTTTT. It encodes CASSSSPSDTGELFF.